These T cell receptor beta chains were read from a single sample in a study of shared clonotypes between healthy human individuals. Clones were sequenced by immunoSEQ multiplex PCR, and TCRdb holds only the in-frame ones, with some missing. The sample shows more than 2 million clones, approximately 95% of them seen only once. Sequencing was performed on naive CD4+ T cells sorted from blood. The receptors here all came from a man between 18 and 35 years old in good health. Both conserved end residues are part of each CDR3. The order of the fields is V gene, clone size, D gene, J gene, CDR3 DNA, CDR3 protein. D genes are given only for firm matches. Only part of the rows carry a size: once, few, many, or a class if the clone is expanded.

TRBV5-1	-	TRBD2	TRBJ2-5	TGCGCCAGCAGCTTGGGACTAGCGGGGGAAGAGACCCAGTACTTC	CASSLGLAGEETQYF
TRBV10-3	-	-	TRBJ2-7	TGTGCCATCAGTGAGGGACAGTACTCCTACGAGCAGTACTTC	CAISEGQYSYEQYF
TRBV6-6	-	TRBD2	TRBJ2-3	TGTGCCAGCAGTCCCCCCCTAGCGGGCACAGATACGCAGTATTTT	CASSPPLAGTDTQYF
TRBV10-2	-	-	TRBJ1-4	TGCGCCAGCAGTGACCACGGCCCTGCCGGGGAAAAACTGTTTTTT	CASSDHGPAGEKLFF
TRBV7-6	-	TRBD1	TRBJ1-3	TGTGCCAGCAGCCCATACCCACAGACAGGGCGATACGGAAACACCATATATTTT	CASSPYPQTGRYGNTIYF
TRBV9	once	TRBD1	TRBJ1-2	TGTGCCAGCAGCACCTCTCAGGGGGCGACTAACTATGGCTACACCTTC	CASSTSQGATNYGYTF
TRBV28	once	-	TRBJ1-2	TGTGCCAGCAGTTTATCCCAGCATGGCTACACCTTC	CASSLSQHGYTF
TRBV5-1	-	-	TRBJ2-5	TGCGCCAGCAGCCGGAAACCCCGGGGCGCCGAAGAGACCCAGTACTTC	CASSRKPRGAEETQYF
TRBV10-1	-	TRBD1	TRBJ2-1	TGCGCCAGCAGTGTAGACAGGGGAGGCTACAATGAGCAGTTCTTC	CASSVDRGGYNEQFF
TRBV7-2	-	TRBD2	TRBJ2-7	TGTGCCAGCAGCTACGCCGGGACTAGCGCTTCCTACGAGCAGTACTTC	CASSYAGTSASYEQYF
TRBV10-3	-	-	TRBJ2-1	TGTGCCATCACCGTGACAGAATACAATGAGCAGTTCTTC	CAITVTEYNEQFF
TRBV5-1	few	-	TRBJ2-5	TGCGCCAGCAGCTTGGCCGGGAACCAAGAGACCCAGTACTTC	CASSLAGNQETQYF
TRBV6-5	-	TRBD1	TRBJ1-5	TGTGCCAGCAGTTACTCGGGACAGTTCAATCAGCCCCAGCATTTT	CASSYSGQFNQPQHF
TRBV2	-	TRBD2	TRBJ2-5	TGTGCCAGCGGCGGGAGGGTAGAGACCCAGTACTTC	CASGGRVETQYF
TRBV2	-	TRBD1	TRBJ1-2	TGTGCCAGCAGTACACACAGGGGATCGGATGGCTACACCTTC	CASSTHRGSDGYTF
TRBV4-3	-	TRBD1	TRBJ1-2	TGCGCCAGCAGCCAAGGAACAGGGGGTGGTCGTGGCTACACCTTC	CASSQGTGGGRGYTF
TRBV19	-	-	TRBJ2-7	TGTGCCAGTAGTATAGGTGCCGGGTACGAGCAGTACTTC	CASSIGAGYEQYF
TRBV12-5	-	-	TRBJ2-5	TGTGCTAGTGGTTTGGTACTGGGCAGGAGGGGTGCAGAGACCCAGTACTTC	CASGLVLGRRGAETQYF
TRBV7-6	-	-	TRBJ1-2	TGTGCCAGCAGCGCCATATATGGCTACACCTTC	CASSAIYGYTF
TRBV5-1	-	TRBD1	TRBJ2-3	TGCGCCAGCAGCTCACCTTCGGGACAGTGGGGGGATACGCAGTATTTT	CASSSPSGQWGDTQYF
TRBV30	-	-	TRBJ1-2	TGTGCCTGGAGTGTAGAGACGCTTGGCGGCTACACCTTC	CAWSVETLGGYTF
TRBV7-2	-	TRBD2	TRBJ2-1	TGTGCCAGCAGCTCCCTAGCGGGAGGGTCTGGGGAGCAGTTCTTC	CASSSLAGGSGEQFF
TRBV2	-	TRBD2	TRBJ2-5	TGTGCCACTAGATTGGGAGGGGGCTCGCTAGCGGGGACCCAAGAGACCCAGTACTTC	CATRLGGGSLAGTQETQYF
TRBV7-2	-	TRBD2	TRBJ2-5	TGTGCCAGCAGCTTGAGGGCGGGAGGTTGGGAGACCCAGTACTTC	CASSLRAGGWETQYF
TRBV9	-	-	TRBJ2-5	TGTGCCAGCAGCCCCTATCCGACGGCAGAGACCCAGTACTTC	CASSPYPTAETQYF
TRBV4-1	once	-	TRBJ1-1	TGCGCCAGCAGCCAGATGGGCGGACTCGGGAGGACTGAAGCTTTCTTT	CASSQMGGLGRTEAFF
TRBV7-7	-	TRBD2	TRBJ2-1	TGTGCTAGCAGCCCAGGGACTAGCGGTTACAATGAGCAGTTCTTC	CASSPGTSGYNEQFF
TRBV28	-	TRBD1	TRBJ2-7	TGTGCCAGCAAACCGGGACAGCGACTCTACGAGCAGTACTTC	CASKPGQRLYEQYF
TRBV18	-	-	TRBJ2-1	TGTGCCAGCTCACCACCCAATACACAGAGAAATGAGCAGTTCTTC	CASSPPNTQRNEQFF